These 22 T cell receptor beta chains were all obtained from the same sample, sequenced in a study of blood T cell repertoires in COVID-19. Here immunoSEQ multiplex PCR was the method, and the copy in TCRdb shows in-frame clones only, minus some. In the table there are about 150,000 clones, approximately 81% of which are singletons. The material sequenced was peripheral blood. The receptors derive from a human donor in a cohort sampled during active COVID-19.

This clone was observed a single time. The chain combines TRBV9 with TRBJ1-1, with 7 bases matching TRBD1. The CDR3 covers 14 residues. V gave up 4 bases and J gave up 4 bases; unmatched junction bases: 7. CDR1 is SGDLS, CDR2 YYNGEE, per germline. CDR3 bases: TGTGCCAGCAGCTCAGGGACAGATACCACTGAAGCTTTCTTT. This translates into CASSSGTDTTEAFF.

CDR3 coding DNA: TGTGCCAGCACTCGGGGGAGTTCGTATGGCTACACCTTC. Protein sequence: CASTRGSSYGYTF. The chain links TRBV6-5 to TRBJ1-2; weak D call: TRBD1 (5 bases). CDR1 is MNHEY and CDR2 is SVGAGI in the germline V gene. The CDR3 runs 13 residues. The germline V and J ends were trimmed by 7 bases and 5 bases, with 14 bases remaining between them.

The chain combines TRBV10-3 with TRBJ1-3; D not certain. Germline lookup yields CDR1 ENHRY and CDR2 SYGVKD. Trimming removed 2 bases from V and 0 bases from J, with 11 bases in between. The CDR3 sequence is 16 residues long. The CDR3 here is CAISERAGSSGNTIYF. In nucleotides, the CDR3 is TGTGCCATCAGTGAGCGGGCCGGGAGCTCTGGAAACACCATATATTTT.

This sequence joins TRBV28 and TRBJ1-1, with a tentative D call TRBD1 (5 bases). The CDR3 spans 16 residues. Germline CDR1 is MDHEN and CDR2 is SYDVKM. V gave up 6 bases and J gave up 1 base, with 18 bases separating them. CDR3 sequence: CASRVKGLAGNTEAFF. The CDR3 DNA reads TGTGCCAGCAGAGTCAAGGGACTGGCTGGGAACACTGAAGCTTTCTTT.

CDR3 protein: CASSPYGTSYEQYF. CDR3 DNA sequence: TGTGCCAGCAGCCCTTACGGGACAAGCTACGAGCAGTACTTC. This chain links TRBV7-2 with TRBJ2-7; tentatively, D is TRBD1 (6 bases). The germline V gene encodes CDR1 SGHTA and CDR2 FQGNSA. Deletions cut 5 bases from V and 3 bases from J, with 14 bases between. There are 14 residues in the CDR3. The full variable domain, with the rest looked up from reference TRBV7-2 and TRBJ2-7, is GAGVSQSPSNKVTEKGKDVELRCDPISGHTALYWYRQSLGQGLEFLIYFQGNSAPDKSGLPSDRFSAERTGGSVSTLTIQRTQQEDSAVYLCASSPYGTSYEQYFGPGTRLTVT.

The V and J genes are TRBV27 and TRBJ2-1; tentative D call: TRBD2 (6 bases). V was cut by 3 bases and J by 6 bases, with 9 bases left in between. This CDR3 comprises 13 residues. Germline CDR1 MNHEY, CDR2 SMNVEV (reference sequence). The CDR3 is CASSLMGGNEQFF. CDR3 bases: TGTGCCAGCAGTTTGATGGGAGGCAATGAGCAGTTCTTC.

This clone appeared a single time. This chain links TRBV4-3 with TRBJ1-1, with D possibly matching TRBD1 (6 bases). This CDR3 is built from 14 residues. Deletions cut 4 bases from V and 6 bases from J, with 15 bases between. Germline V lookup: CDR1 LGHNA, CDR2 YSLEER. The CDR3: CASSRQAGDPEAFF. The CDR3 bases are TGCGCCAGCAGCCGACAGGCAGGGGACCCTGAAGCTTTCTTT.

The rearrangement joins TRBV23-1 to TRBJ2-1, with TRBD2 matching over 11 bases. TRBV23-1 is marked as an open reading frame, function uncertain. V was pared by 4 bases and J by 4 bases, with 21 bases of the junction left unmatched. CDR3 size: 21 residues. The CDR3 nucleotides are TGCGCCAGCAGTCTCGAAGTAATCCCCGGATGGGCTAGCGGGGGGTACAATGAGCAGTTCTTC. Residues: CASSLEVIPGWASGGYNEQFF.

This sequence joins TRBV11-2 and TRBJ2-1; 10 positions match TRBD2. CDR3 length equals 15 residues. Germline V gives CDR1 SGHAT, CDR2 FQNNGV. V trimming: 5 bases; J trimming: 7 bases; junction bases outside the gene matches: 8. Here the CDR3 DNA reads TGTGCCAGCAGCCCACAGCGGGGGGGCCGGAATGAGCAGTTCTTC. As protein: CASSPQRGGRNEQFF.

The J gene is TRBJ2-2, the V gene TRBV7-2, with TRBD2 as a possible D gene (6 bases). The CDR3 sequence is 16 residues long. Germline V gene sequence: CDR1 SGHTA, CDR2 FQGNSA. The V end lost 0 bases, the J end lost 1 base, and 9 bases lay between the germline ends. CDR3: CASSLAGGVNTGELFF. The CDR3 DNA reads as TGTGCCAGCAGCTTAGCGGGCGGGGTGAACACCGGGGAGCTGTTTTTT.

This chain links TRBV6-2 or TRBV6-3 with TRBJ1-6, with D possibly TRBD1 on 6 matching bases. Germline CDR1 and CDR2: MNHEY and SVGEGT. Trimming took off 6 bases at V and 7 bases at J, with 19 bases between the two ends. The CDR3 has 16 residues. CDR3 sequence reads: CASSSTGTYKNSPLHF. The CDR3 region has the DNA TGTGCCAGCAGCTCTACCGGGACATACAAAAATTCACCCCTCCACTTT.

The chain recombines TRBV3-1 (or the pseudogene TRBV3-2) with TRBJ1-5; a weak D match, TRBD1 (6 bases). Trimming took off 4 bases at V and 7 bases at J, with 11 bases between the two ends. CDR1 and CDR2 (germline): LGHDT, YNNKEL (reference sequence). The CDR3 is made up of 13 amino acids. CDR3 in DNA: TGTGCCAGCAGCCCTACAGGGATCCAGCCCCAGCATTTT. Encoded protein: CASSPTGIQPQHF.

The CDR3 loop reads CASSPDRGLGYTF. The CDR3 DNA sequence: TGTGCCAGCAGCCCTGACAGGGGGCTGGGCTACACCTTC. The rearrangement uses TRBV12-3 or TRBV12-4 and TRBJ1-2; 10 nucleotides agree with TRBD1. The CDR3 sequence is 13 residues long. Trimming removed 6 bases from V and 8 bases from J; junction bases left unmatched: 6.

This clone came up once. The rearrangement uses TRBV19 and TRBJ2-5, with D possibly being TRBD2 (6 bases). Germline values: CDR1 LNHDA, CDR2 SQIVND (reference sequence). The CDR3 spans 15 residues. Trimming left V 6 bases short and J 2 bases short, with 16 bases between. This chain's CDR3 is CASREGTGRQETQYF. The CDR3 nucleotides are TGTGCCAGTAGGGAGGGCACGGGGAGGCAAGAGACCCAGTACTTC.

This chain joins TRBV2 and TRBJ1-5, with D perhaps matching TRBD1 (6 bases). The V and J ends lost 8 bases and 5 bases respectively, with 22 bases between them. CDR3 length: 16 amino acids. The germline V gene has CDR1 SNHLY and CDR2 FYNNEI. Here the CDR3 reads CASEVEGVTHDQPQHF. CDR3 nucleotide sequence: TGTGCCAGCGAGGTAGAGGGGGTAACCCATGATCAGCCCCAGCATTTT.

In its sample, this clone is medium-sized. The DNA of the CDR3 is TGTGCCAGCAGTTACGACAGTACCTACGAGCAGTACTTC. Its translation is CASSYDSTYEQYF. This sequence joins TRBV6-2 or TRBV6-3 and TRBJ2-7; D may be TRBD1 (5 bases). V shed 2 bases and J shed 2 bases, with 7 bases lying between them. CDR3 length equals 13 residues. Germline V gene lookup returns CDR1 MNHEY and CDR2 SVGEGT.

This chain connects TRBV19 to TRBJ2-7; 9 bases fit TRBD1. The V gene's germline CDR1 is LNHDA and CDR2 SQIVND (reference sequence). The CDR3 extends over 14 amino acids. The ends lost 4 bases at V and 6 bases at J; junction bases unmatched: 7. CDR3 in amino acids: CASSTPGQGTEQYF. The CDR3 DNA reads as TGTGCCAGTAGTACCCCGGGACAGGGTACCGAGCAGTACTTC.

The chain links TRBV7-8 to TRBJ1-4; 9 bases line up with TRBD1. J was trimmed by 8 bases and V by 2 bases; bases with no gene match: 6. Germline values: CDR1 SGHVS, CDR2 FQNEAQ. The CDR3 totals 15 residues. CDR3 bases: TGTGCCAGCAGCTTATACAGGGGGCGCGGGGAAAAACTGTTTTTT. Amino acids: CASSLYRGRGEKLFF.

The rearrangement links TRBV19 to TRBJ2-5, with 7 bases lining up with TRBD1. The CDR3 extends over 15 amino acids. The V segment lost 4 bases and the J segment 5 bases; nucleotides outside the gene matches: 10. The germline CDR1 and CDR2 sequences are LNHDA and SQIVND (reference sequence). The CDR3 DNA reads as TGTGCCAGTAGTACGACAGGGATAGGTGGCGAGACCCAGTACTTC. It encodes CASSTTGIGGETQYF.

This chain links TRBV5-1 with TRBJ1-1, with unresolved D. CDR1 is SGHRS, CDR2 YFSETQ, per germline. CDR3 length: 14 residues. Trimming took 1 base from V and 6 from J, leaving 13 bases between them. CDR3 in DNA: TGCGCCAGCAGCTTGCTCGGTGGCGAGGCTGAAGCTTTCTTT. It encodes CASSLLGGEAEAFF. The entire variable domain, with the rest obtained from reference TRBV5-1 and TRBJ1-1, is as follows: KAGVTQTPRYLIKTRGQQVTLSCSPISGHRSVSWYQQTPGQGLQFLFEYFSETQRNKGNFPGRFSGRQFSNSRSEMNVSTLELGDSALYLCASSLLGGEAEAFFGQGTRLTVV.

This clone was counted once. This chain uses TRBV4-1 with TRBJ1-5; D remains ambiguous. Trimming removed 0 bases at V and 1 base at J, with 10 bases between. The CDR3 runs to 16 residues. The V gene's germline CDR1 is MGHRA and CDR2 YSYEKL. The CDR3 sequence is CASSQDLTGSNQPQHF. The CDR3 region has the DNA TGCGCCAGCAGCCAAGATCTAACGGGAAGCAATCAGCCCCAGCATTTT.

This rearrangement joins TRBV28 to TRBJ1-3, with D perhaps TRBD1 (5 bases). In germline, CDR1 is MDHEN, CDR2 SYDVKM. Trimming took 3 bases from V and 7 from J, leaving 10 bases between them. This CDR3 region has 13 residues. The CDR3 DNA sequence: TGTGCCAGCAGTTTCGGGGGGGGGAACACCATATATTTT. Protein sequence: CASSFGGGNTIYF.